This TCR beta chain was retrieved from a study of regulatory T cells in long-lasting Graves disease (dated by TCRdb to about 2021). Turning to the overall study: Persistent Graves' disease meant more than 5 years of antithyroid drug treatment with TSH receptor autoantibodies that stayed positive. The study took place in China and was registered as a clinical trial. Persistent Graves' disease patients were compared with newly diagnosed Graves' disease patients by peripheral blood TCR sequencing and RNA sequencing. On average, persistent Graves' disease patients in the clinical cohort had been on antithyroid drugs for about 10.3 years. TCR sequencing covered some 13 persistent and some 20 newly diagnosed Graves' disease patients, about 35 samples in total.

This clonotype was observed at least ten times. This clone's antigen is unknown. No per-base quality is available; no much larger clone lies one base away. General findings and caveats noted by the study authors: Sequencing and analysis were restricted to the TCR beta chain. Persistent Graves' disease patients showed lower TCR Shannon entropy and fewer highly expanded clones than newly diagnosed patients, suggesting clonal expansion. Patients with persistent disease shared more public clonotypes (about 2,700) than newly diagnosed patients did (more than 900). The authors noted that the small sample size was a limitation that may lower accuracy. Only peripheral blood was studied, because thyroid tissue, the primary lesion, was inaccessible. Persistent disease showed preferential use of TRBV28, TRBJ1-2 and TRBJ2-5, whereas newly diagnosed disease favored TRBV20-1 and TRBJ2-1.

In the paper's terms, the time point label means: persistent/refractory GD, antithyroid drugs over 5 years with positive TRAb. RNA was extracted from PBMCs in TRIzol for both TCR sequencing and RNA sequencing. The diagnosis of Graves' disease was made according to American Thyroid Association guidelines. Patients were recruited from an endocrinology department in Xi'an, China. Each patient gave roughly 8.4 milliliters of peripheral blood, collected in an EDTA anticoagulant tube. PBMCs were isolated by Ficoll Paque Plus density gradient separation without further T cell sorting. An Agilent 2100 Bioanalyzer and agarose gel were used to check RNA quality, while a NanoDrop 2000 measured RNA concentration. Libraries were constructed by multiplex PCR. These reads were obtained on an Illumina HiSeq 4000. iRepertoire HTBI primers and Arm-PCR amplification of CDR3 regions were used to construct TCR beta libraries. Gel purification was performed on PCR products prior to sequencing. On the authors' methods: Across samples, 60 to 75 TRBV and approximately 15 TRBJ segments were identified and used for gene usage analysis of CDR3 amino acid clonotypes. COPE and FqMerger were used to merge filtered high-quality paired reads into contigs. BLAST was used to align contigs to the IMGT TRBV, TRBD and TRBJ reference genes, and CDR3 was defined following IMGT. Highly expanded clones were defined as clonotypes with a frequency above 0.1%. Shannon entropy was used to measure repertoire diversity, and the Gini coefficient was used to measure V-J evenness. Public clonotypes were defined as clonotypes shared by more than one individual. Clones were called with MiXCR by TCRdb after fastp trimmed the public reads at Q25, and only in-frame beta chains were retained. Each CDR3 protein gets just one entry, which takes the most common genes and DNA from the rows behind it. Clone size and V and J calls follow TCRdb, not the original study. The sample data list about 400,000 distinct CDR3 sequences, and around 21% of these were observed just once. Together, the top ten hold around 20% of the sample.

Taken from the germline V gene, the CDR1 and CDR2 loops are SGHTA and FQGNSA. V is pruned by 1 base and J by 4 bases, leaving 3 bases of the junction without a gene match. The CDR3 spans 16 residues, from the cysteine through the phenylalanine. Kept here is only the CDR3 DNA, which spans 48 bases and is read in frame from base 1. The V and J genes are TRBV7-2 and TRBJ2-1; the central 11 bases match TRBD1. This receptor was taken from a female donor with Graves disease. The sample was peripheral blood mononuclear cells (PBMCs), taken when the disease was refractory, from a patient treated with antithyroid drugs. The sequenced DNA is TGTGCCAGCAGCTTAGTTGGGGACAGGGGGTACAATGAGCAGTTCTTC. This gives the protein CASSLVGDRGYNEQFF. Beyond the CDR3, the reference TRBV7-2 and TRBJ2-1 genes provide the residues; the full variable domain reads: GAGVSQSPSNKVTEKGKDVELRCDPISGHTALYWYRQSLGQGLEFLIYFQGNSAPDKSGLPSDRFSAERTGGSVSTLTIQRTQQEDSAVYLCASSLVGDRGYNEQFFGPGTRLTVL.